The T cell receptor (beta chain) under discussion was sequenced for a study of control samples from healthy donors and cancer patients. This table comes from immunoSEQ multiplex PCR, and its TCRdb copy is limited to in-frame clones, with some not included. The table shows around 120,000 clones, with 93% occurring only once. This CDR3 spans 11 amino acids. Deletions cut 3 bases from V and 15 bases from J, with 12 bases between. The sequencing input was blood. This TCR was sampled from a young man in good health. The chain is built from TRBV12-3 or TRBV12-4 and TRBJ2-1, with D possibly being TRBD1 or TRBD2 (5 bases each). The CDR3 region is CASSLGPGRFF. CDR3 DNA sequence: TGTGCCAGCAGTTTGGGTCCGGGACGGTTCTTC.